This record concerns one T cell receptor (beta chain) sequence. Then a second PCR, running roughly 7 to 11 cycles, was carried out with a sample-barcoded 5' primer and a J-beta primer mix. MiXCR was run by TCRdb on the 5' RACE reads, yielding one entry per CDR3 protein. The data contain fewer than 1 million distinct CDR3 sequences, around two fifths of them seen just once; the ten biggest clones take up around 18%. This entry belongs to a study of blood T cells in healthy people across ages. Germline V gives CDR1 SQVTM, CDR2 ANQGSEA. Trimming removed 4 bases from V and 6 bases from J; junction bases left unmatched: 5. This CDR3 is built from 12 residues.

Sequenced sample: blood. V and J are TRBV29-1 and TRBJ1-1; TRBD1 matches at 7 bases. The source of this sequence is a man between 60 and 75 years old in good health. This CDR3 reads CSVGQGSPEAFF. The CDR3 nucleotides are TGCAGCGTTGGACAGGGAAGTCCTGAAGCTTTCTTT.